This T cell receptor beta chain was sequenced in a study of circulating CD8 cells and anti-PD-1 response in melanoma (dated by TCRdb to about 2020). With respect to the entire study: Patients received nivolumab intravenously at 3 mg/kg every 2 weeks. Of the roughly 13 patients in the melanoma cohort, anti-PD-1 was received as first-line therapy by seven patients, and prior targeted therapy or immunotherapy had been received by six patients. Patients with complete or partial responses were classified as responders; those with stable or progressive disease (RECIST v1.1) as non-responders. A total of about eleven melanoma patients were included in the TCR repertoire analysis, 4 of them responders and 7 non-responders. PD-1 on on-treatment samples was detected using a biotinylated anti-human IgG4 antibody.

According to the germline V gene, CDR1 reads MDHEN and CDR2 reads SYDVKM. V drops 5 bases and J drops 3 bases, leaving 14 bases in between. The CDR3 starts with the cysteine, ends with the phenylalanine, and has 14 residues. The read is trimmed to its CDR3 DNA, 42 bases read in frame from base 1. In its sample, this clonotype comes out as large (0.1 to 1%). It has no known antigen specificity. No much larger clone is present one base from it, and per-base qualities are unavailable. Broad study findings and their caveats: The cohort included both treatment-naive and previously treated patients, and the authors noted that this mix could influence results. Repertoires were found to be largely private between subsets, with under 7.5% of TRB clonotypes shared at M1, and the highest sharing was observed between DPOS and TIGIT. The highest diversity was observed in the DNEG repertoire, similar and higher clonality was shown by the PD-1 and DPOS repertoires, and the lowest diversity was found in the TIGIT repertoires. Tumor material was not accessible, so tumor reactivity was assessed by peptide assays on expanded sorted subsets instead. The published TCR repertoire comparisons relied only on baseline and M1 samples from a small cohort that had few responders. Because material was limited, most experiments were generally run without replicates.

Using a BD FACSAria II cell sorter, four subsets defined by PD-1 and/or TIGIT were sorted out of live CD3+CD8+TCRalphabeta+ cells. To characterize how relevant each subset is to anti-PD-1 therapy response, circulating CD8 T cells were sorted into four subsets based on PD-1 and TIGIT expression. For each sorted CD8 T-cell subset, both the TCR alpha and TCR beta chains were sequenced. Peripheral blood was drawn before the first anti-PD-1 injection and after two and four injections. Ficoll gradient centrifugation was used to isolate PBMCs right away. Until use, PBMCs were stored frozen in liquid nitrogen in RPMI containing about 20% FCS and 10% DMSO. Thawed PBMCs were stained with a viability dye and antibodies against CD3, CD8alpha, TCRalphabeta, PD-1 and TIGIT. The RNeasy Kit was used to extract total RNA, and all samples had a RIN greater than 7. Reads for this sample came from a NextSeq 500. The QIAseq Immune Repertoire RNA Library Kit, Human TCR Panel was used to prepare TCR libraries from around 15 ng of total RNA. The TCR libraries were sequenced on an Illumina NextSeq using a Mid Output V2 kit and asymmetric 261x41 paired-end reads. Each TCR library was diluted to approximately 4 nM, after which the TCR libraries were pooled, denatured and loaded at 0.95 to 1 pM. Per the original workflow: Processing of the TCR FASTQ files took place in the QIAGEN GeneGlobe Data Analysis Center, and downstream analysis was done in R 3.5.2. To get clonality, Shannon entropy was normalized by the log of the number of unique productive sequences and the result was subtracted from one. TRA or TRB clonotypes differing in abundance between baseline and M1 were identified within each subset by Fisher exact tests at 5% FDR. Clonotypes with differential abundance were classified as emerging, expanding, contracting or non-expanding/contracting. Morisita's overlap index was used to measure repertoire overlap between patients. Using fastp at Q25 and MiXCR, TCRdb reprocessed the public reads and kept productive beta chains. One record per CDR3 amino acid sequence lists the most common genes and DNA. These V and J calls rely on TCRdb rather than the paper's analysis. The table held for this sample gives about a hundred distinct CDR3 sequences.

Recombination linked TRBV28 to TRBJ2-7; a tentative D match to TRBD1 spans 6 bases. The sample in question was CD8+ T cells from PBMCs, obtained at baseline or after one month of anti-PD-1 therapy (not recorded which). The source of this sequence is a human donor with melanoma. This receptor carries the CDR3 CASSPHRAIYEQYF. DNA sequence: TGTGCCAGCAGTCCCCACAGGGCCATCTACGAGCAGTACTTC.